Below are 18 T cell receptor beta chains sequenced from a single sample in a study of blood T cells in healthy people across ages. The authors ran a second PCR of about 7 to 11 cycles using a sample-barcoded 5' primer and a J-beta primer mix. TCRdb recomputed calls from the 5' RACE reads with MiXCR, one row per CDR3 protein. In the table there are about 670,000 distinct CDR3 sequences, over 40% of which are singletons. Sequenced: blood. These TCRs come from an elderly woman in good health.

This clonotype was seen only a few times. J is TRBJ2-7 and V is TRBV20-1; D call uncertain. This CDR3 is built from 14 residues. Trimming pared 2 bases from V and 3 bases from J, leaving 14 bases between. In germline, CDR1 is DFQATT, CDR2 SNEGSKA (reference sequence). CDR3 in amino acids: CSARNSLSIYEQYF. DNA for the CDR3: TGCAGTGCTAGAAACAGCCTTTCAATCTACGAGCAGTACTTC.

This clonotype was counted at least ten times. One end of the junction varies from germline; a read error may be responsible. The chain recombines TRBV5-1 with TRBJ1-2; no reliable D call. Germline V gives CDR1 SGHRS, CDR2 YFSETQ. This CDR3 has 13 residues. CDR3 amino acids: CASSLEGAYGYTF. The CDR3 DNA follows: TGTGCCAGCAGCTTAGAGGGTGCCTATGGCTACACCTTC.

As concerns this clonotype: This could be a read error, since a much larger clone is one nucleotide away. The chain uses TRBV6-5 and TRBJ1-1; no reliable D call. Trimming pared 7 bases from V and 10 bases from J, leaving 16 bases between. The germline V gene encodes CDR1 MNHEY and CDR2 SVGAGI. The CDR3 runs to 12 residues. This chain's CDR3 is CASIDGVGGAFF. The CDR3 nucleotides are TGTGCCAGCATTGACGGGGTCGGTGGAGCTTTCTTT.

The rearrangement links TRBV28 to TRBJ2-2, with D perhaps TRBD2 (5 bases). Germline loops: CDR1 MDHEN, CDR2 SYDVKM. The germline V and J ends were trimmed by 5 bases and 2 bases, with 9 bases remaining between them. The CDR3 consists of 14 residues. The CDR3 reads CASSRGSNTGELFF. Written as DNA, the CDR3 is TGTGCCAGCAGTAGAGGGTCCAACACCGGGGAGCTGTTTTTT.

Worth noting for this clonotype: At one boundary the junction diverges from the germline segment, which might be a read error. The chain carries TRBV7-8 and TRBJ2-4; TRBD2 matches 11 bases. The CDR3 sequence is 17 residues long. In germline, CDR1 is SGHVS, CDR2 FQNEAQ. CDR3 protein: CASSLTSGGLAENIQYF. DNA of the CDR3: TGTGCCAGCAGCTTAACTAGCGGGGGTCTAGCCGAAAACATTCAGTACTTC.

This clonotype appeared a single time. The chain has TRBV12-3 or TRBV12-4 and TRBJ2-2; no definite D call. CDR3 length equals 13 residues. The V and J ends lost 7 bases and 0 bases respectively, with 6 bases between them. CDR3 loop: CASNLANTGELFF. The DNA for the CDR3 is TGTGCCAGCAACCTCGCGAACACCGGGGAGCTGTTTTTT.

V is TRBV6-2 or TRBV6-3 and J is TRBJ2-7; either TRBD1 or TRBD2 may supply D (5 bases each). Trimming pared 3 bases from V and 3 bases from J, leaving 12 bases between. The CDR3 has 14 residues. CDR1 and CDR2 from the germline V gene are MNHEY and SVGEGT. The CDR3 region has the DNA TGTGCCAGCAGTTATGGGACCTTTGTCTACGAGCAGTACTTC. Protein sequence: CASSYGTFVYEQYF.

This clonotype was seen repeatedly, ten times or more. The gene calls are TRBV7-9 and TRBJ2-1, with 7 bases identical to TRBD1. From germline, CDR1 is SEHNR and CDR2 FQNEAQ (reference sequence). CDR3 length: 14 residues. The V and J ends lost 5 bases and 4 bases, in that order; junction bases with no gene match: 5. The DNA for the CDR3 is TGTGCCAGCAGCCCAAGACAGGGTTACAATGAGCAGTTCTTC. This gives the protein CASSPRQGYNEQFF.

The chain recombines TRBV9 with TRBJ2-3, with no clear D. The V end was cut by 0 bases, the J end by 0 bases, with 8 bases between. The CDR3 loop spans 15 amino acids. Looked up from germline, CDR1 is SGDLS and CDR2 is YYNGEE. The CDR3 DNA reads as TGTGCCAGCAGCGTAGCGCCGACTAGCACAGATACGCAGTATTTT. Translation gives CASSVAPTSTDTQYF.

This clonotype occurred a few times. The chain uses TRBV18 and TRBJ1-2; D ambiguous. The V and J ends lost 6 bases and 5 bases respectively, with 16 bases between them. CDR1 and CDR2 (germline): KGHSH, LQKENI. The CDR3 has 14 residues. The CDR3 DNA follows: TGTGCCAGCTCTTCGGCAGACCTGTATTATGGCTACACCTTC. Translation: CASSSADLYYGYTF.

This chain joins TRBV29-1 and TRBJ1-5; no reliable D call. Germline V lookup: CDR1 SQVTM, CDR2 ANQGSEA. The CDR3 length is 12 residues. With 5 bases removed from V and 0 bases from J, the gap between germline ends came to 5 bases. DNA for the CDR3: TGCAGCGTTCGGTATAGCAATCAGCCCCAGCATTTT. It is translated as CSVRYSNQPQHF.

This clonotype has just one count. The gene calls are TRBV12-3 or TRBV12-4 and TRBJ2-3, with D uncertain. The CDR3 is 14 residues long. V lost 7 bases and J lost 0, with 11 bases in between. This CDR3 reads CASTRTPSTDTQYF. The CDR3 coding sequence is TGTGCCAGCACCCGGACCCCGAGCACAGATACGCAGTATTTT.

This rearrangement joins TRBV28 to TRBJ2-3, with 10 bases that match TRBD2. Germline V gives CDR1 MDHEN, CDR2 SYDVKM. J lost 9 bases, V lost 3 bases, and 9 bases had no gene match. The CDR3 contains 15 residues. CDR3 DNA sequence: TGTGCCAGCAGTTTCCGGCGAGCGGGGGGGAGCACGCAGTATTTT. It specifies CASSFRRAGGSTQYF.

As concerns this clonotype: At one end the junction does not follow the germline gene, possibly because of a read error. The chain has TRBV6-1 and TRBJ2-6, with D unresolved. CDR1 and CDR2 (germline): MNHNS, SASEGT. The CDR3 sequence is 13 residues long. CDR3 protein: CASSNSEANVLTF. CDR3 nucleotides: TGTGCCAGCAGTAACTCTGAGGCCAACGTCCTGACTTTC.

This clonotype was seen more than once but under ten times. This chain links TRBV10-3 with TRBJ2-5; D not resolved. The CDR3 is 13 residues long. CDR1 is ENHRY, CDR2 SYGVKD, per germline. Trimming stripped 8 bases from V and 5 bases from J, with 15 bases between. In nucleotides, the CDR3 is TGTGCCATCCAGGCCAGGCCTGTCGAGACCCAGTACTTC. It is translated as CAIQARPVETQYF.

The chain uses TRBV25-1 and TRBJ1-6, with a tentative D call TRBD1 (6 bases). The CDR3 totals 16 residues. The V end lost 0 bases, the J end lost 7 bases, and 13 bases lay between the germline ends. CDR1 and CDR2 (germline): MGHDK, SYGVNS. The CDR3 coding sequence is TGTGCCAGCAGTGAATATCCCGGGGGCTGGAATTCACCCCTCCACTTT. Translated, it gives CASSEYPGGWNSPLHF.

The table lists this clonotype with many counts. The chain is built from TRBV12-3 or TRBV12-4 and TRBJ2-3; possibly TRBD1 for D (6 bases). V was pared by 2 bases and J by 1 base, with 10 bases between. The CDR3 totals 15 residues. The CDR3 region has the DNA TGTGCCAGCAGTTTACAGGGGCTACGCACAGATACGCAGTATTTT. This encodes CASSLQGLRTDTQYF.

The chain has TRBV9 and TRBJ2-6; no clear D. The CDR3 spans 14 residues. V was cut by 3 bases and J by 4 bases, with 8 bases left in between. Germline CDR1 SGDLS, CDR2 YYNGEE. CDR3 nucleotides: TGTGCCAGCAGCGCAGGTGGGGGGGCCAACGTCCTGACTTTC. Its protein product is CASSAGGGANVLTF.